A selection of T cell receptor beta chains follows, all from one sample in a study of Graves' ophthalmopathy and Graves' hyperthyroidism. TCRdb re-called the multiplex PCR reads with MiXCR, one entry per CDR3 protein. Of roughly 480,000 distinct CDR3 sequences listed, about 15% are singletons. Specimen: blood. The receptors were sampled from a woman in her twenties or thirties with Graves' ophthalmopathy. The CDR3 runs from the conserved cysteine through the conserved F or W. The order of the fields is J gene, V gene, CDR3 protein.

j_call: TRBJ1-3; v_call: TRBV6-2/TRBV6-3; cdr3_aa: CASSYPRIYSGNTIYF
j_call: TRBJ1-2; v_call: TRBV15; cdr3_aa: CATSRDLDYGYTF
j_call: TRBJ2-7; v_call: TRBV2; cdr3_aa: CASSEGADEQYF
j_call: TRBJ2-4; v_call: TRBV5-6; cdr3_aa: CASSLVGGIKYF
j_call: TRBJ1-1; v_call: TRBV18; cdr3_aa: CASSPYRGGETTEAFF
j_call: TRBJ2-1; v_call: TRBV7-9; cdr3_aa: CASSLEMAFYNEQFF
j_call: TRBJ2-7; v_call: TRBV5-5; cdr3_aa: CASSPDLRGFDEQYF
j_call: TRBJ1-5; v_call: TRBV6-2/TRBV6-3; cdr3_aa: CASSQDSQQPQHF
j_call: TRBJ2-2; v_call: TRBV6-1; cdr3_aa: CASSTNRGVRTGELFF
j_call: TRBJ2-7; v_call: TRBV27; cdr3_aa: CASSLVRSSYEQYF
j_call: TRBJ2-4; v_call: TRBV7-2; cdr3_aa: CASSSDSGLYNIKYF
j_call: TRBJ2-7; v_call: TRBV6-1; cdr3_aa: CASSARQGPYEQYF
j_call: TRBJ2-5; v_call: TRBV6-5; cdr3_aa: CASSYGKRETQYF
j_call: TRBJ2-5; v_call: TRBV29-1; cdr3_aa: CSVEGLTRRETQYF
j_call: TRBJ1-1; v_call: TRBV15; cdr3_aa: CATGTWGESNTEAFF
j_call: TRBJ2-7; v_call: TRBV12-3/TRBV12-4; cdr3_aa: CASSPFRSSYEQYF
j_call: TRBJ2-2; v_call: TRBV7-2; cdr3_aa: CASSLRLAGTGELFF
j_call: TRBJ1-3; v_call: TRBV19; cdr3_aa: CASIRKSGNTIYF
j_call: TRBJ1-2; v_call: TRBV12-3/TRBV12-4; cdr3_aa: CASSSLQGASNGYTF
j_call: TRBJ1-5; v_call: TRBV28; cdr3_aa: CASSPRQAQHF
j_call: TRBJ1-2; v_call: TRBV16; cdr3_aa: CASSRDGANYGYTF
j_call: TRBJ1-5; v_call: TRBV20-1; cdr3_aa: CSARETGQPQHF
j_call: TRBJ2-7; v_call: TRBV30; cdr3_aa: CAWSVLARVGEQYF
j_call: TRBJ2-5; v_call: TRBV9; cdr3_aa: CASSVGADQETQYF
j_call: TRBJ2-5; v_call: TRBV18; cdr3_aa: CASSPPFQGLQETQYF
j_call: TRBJ1-2; v_call: TRBV12-3/TRBV12-4; cdr3_aa: CASRARWVDGYTF
j_call: TRBJ2-7; v_call: TRBV5-1; cdr3_aa: CASSLVLGTSYEQYF
j_call: TRBJ2-2; v_call: TRBV18; cdr3_aa: CASSLDSGGELFF
j_call: TRBJ2-7; v_call: TRBV4-1; cdr3_aa: CASSPLTGASSYEQYF
j_call: TRBJ2-7; v_call: TRBV5-1; cdr3_aa: CASSLGGQGASLEQYF
j_call: TRBJ1-1; v_call: TRBV11-2; cdr3_aa: CASRGASYTEAFF
j_call: TRBJ1-6; v_call: TRBV20-1; cdr3_aa: CSVYPSSYNSPLHF
j_call: TRBJ2-7; v_call: TRBV2; cdr3_aa: CASSEGWDPEIYEQYF
j_call: TRBJ2-7; v_call: TRBV27; cdr3_aa: CASSFGRGREQYF
j_call: TRBJ1-2; v_call: TRBV12-3/TRBV12-4; cdr3_aa: CASSFRAMGSYGYTF
j_call: TRBJ2-7; v_call: TRBV27; cdr3_aa: CASIGTSVNEQYF
j_call: TRBJ1-1; v_call: TRBV7-2; cdr3_aa: CASSNAGLDTEAFF
j_call: TRBJ2-5; v_call: TRBV18; cdr3_aa: CASSPPKGAGETQYF
j_call: TRBJ2-7; v_call: TRBV27; cdr3_aa: CASSRPGGSYEQYF
j_call: TRBJ1-1; v_call: TRBV4-1; cdr3_aa: CASSQRDRGAAGF
j_call: TRBJ2-7; v_call: TRBV18; cdr3_aa: CASSRRGRPGEERVIYEQYF
j_call: TRBJ2-7; v_call: TRBV27; cdr3_aa: CASLGGIRTYEQYF
j_call: TRBJ1-2; v_call: TRBV4-1; cdr3_aa: CASSQTGANDYGYTF
j_call: TRBJ2-5; v_call: TRBV28; cdr3_aa: CASSLGGQTQETQYF
j_call: TRBJ2-5; v_call: TRBV3-1; cdr3_aa: CASSHPGLAGEETQYF
j_call: TRBJ1-1; v_call: TRBV19; cdr3_aa: CASMTGGDTEAFF
j_call: TRBJ1-5; v_call: TRBV11-2; cdr3_aa: CASSLEVRVGQPQHF
j_call: TRBJ2-4; v_call: TRBV6-1; cdr3_aa: CASSPNRGQAKNIKYF